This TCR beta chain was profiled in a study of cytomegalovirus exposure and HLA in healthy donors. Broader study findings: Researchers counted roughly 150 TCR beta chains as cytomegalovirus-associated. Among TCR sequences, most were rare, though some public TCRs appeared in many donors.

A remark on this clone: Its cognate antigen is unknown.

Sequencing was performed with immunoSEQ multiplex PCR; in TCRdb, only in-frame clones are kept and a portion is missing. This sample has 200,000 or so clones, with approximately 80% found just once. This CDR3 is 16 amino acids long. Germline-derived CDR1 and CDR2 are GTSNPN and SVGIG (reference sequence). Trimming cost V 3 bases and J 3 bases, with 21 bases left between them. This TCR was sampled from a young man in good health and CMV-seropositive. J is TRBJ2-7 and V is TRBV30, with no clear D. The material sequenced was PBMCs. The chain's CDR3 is CAWRFPGVANRYEQYF. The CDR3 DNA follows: TGTGCCTGGAGGTTCCCCGGAGTAGCAAATCGCTACGAGCAGTACTTC.